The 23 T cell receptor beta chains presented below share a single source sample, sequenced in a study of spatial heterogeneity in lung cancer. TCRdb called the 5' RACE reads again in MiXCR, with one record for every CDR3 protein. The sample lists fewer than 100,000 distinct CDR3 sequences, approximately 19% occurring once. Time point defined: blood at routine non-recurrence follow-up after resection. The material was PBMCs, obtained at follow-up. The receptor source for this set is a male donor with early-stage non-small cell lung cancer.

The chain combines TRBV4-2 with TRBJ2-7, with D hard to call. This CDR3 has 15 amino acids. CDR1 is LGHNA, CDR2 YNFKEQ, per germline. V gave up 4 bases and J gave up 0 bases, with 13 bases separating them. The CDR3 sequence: CASSPKDHSSYEQYF. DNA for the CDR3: TGTGCCAGCAGCCCCAAGGACCACAGCTCCTACGAGCAGTACTTC.

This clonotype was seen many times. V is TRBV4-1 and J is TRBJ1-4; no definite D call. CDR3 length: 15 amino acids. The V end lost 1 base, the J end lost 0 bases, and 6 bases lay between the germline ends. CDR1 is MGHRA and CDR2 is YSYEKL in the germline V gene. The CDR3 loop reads CASSQGYATNEKLFF. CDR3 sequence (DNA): TGCGCCAGCAGCCAAGGGTACGCAACTAATGAAAAACTGTTTTTT.

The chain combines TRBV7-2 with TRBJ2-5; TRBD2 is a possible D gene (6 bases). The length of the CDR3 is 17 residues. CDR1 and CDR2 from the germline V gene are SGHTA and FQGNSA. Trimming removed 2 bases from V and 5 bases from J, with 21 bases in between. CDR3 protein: CASSLRLTGEIEETQYF. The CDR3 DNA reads TGTGCCAGCAGCTTACGCCTGACGGGGGAGATTGAGGAGACCCAGTACTTC.

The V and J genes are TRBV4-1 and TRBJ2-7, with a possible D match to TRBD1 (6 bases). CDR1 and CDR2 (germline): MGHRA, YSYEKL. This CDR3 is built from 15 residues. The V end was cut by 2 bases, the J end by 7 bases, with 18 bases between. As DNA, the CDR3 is TGCGCCAGCAGCCAACCAACCGCTCAGGGGCAAGAGCAGTACTTC. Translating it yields CASSQPTAQGQEQYF.

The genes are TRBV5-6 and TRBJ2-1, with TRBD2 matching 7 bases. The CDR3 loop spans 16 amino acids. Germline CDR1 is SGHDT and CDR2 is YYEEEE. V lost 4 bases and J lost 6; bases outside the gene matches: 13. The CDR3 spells CASSRRKRGVVNEQFF. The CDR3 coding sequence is TGTGCCAGCAGCAGGCGGAAGCGGGGAGTTGTCAATGAGCAGTTCTTC.

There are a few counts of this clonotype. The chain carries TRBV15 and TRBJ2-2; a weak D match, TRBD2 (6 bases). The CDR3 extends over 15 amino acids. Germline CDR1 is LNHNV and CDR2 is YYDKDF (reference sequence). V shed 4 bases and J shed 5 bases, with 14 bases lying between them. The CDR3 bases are TGTGCCACCAGCATCCATGGAGGGCTTACCGGGGAGCTGTTTTTT. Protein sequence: CATSIHGGLTGELFF.

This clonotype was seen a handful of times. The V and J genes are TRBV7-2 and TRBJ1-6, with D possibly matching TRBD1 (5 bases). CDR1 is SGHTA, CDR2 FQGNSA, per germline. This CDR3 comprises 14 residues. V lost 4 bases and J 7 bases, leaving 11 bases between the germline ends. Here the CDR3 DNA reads TGTGCCAGCAGCTCCCCCCGGGGCAATTCACCCCTCCACTTT. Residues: CASSSPRGNSPLHF. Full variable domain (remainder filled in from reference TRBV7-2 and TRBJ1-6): GAGVSQSPSNKVTEKGKDVELRCDPISGHTALYWYRQSLGQGLEFLIYFQGNSAPDKSGLPSDRFSAERTGGSVSTLTIQRTQQEDSAVYLCASSSPRGNSPLHFGNGTRLTVT.

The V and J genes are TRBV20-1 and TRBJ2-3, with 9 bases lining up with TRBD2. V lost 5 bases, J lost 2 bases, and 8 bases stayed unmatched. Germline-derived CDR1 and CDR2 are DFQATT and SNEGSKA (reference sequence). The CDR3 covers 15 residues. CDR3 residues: CSAFPSGIHTDTQYF. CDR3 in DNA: TGCAGTGCTTTTCCTAGCGGGATACACACAGATACGCAGTATTTT.

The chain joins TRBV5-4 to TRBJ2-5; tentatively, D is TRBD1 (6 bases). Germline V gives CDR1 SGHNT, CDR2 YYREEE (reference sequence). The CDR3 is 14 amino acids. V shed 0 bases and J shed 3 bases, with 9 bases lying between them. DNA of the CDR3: TGTGCCAGCAGCTTGGACAGGGTAGAAGAGACCCAGTACTTC. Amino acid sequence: CASSLDRVEETQYF.

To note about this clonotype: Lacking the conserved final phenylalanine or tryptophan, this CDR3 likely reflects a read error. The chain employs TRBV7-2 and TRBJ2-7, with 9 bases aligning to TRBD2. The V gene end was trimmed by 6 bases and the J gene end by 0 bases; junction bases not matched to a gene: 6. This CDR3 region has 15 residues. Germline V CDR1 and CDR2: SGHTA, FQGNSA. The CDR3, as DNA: TGTGCCAGCAGTTCAACTAGCGGGCCCTCCTACGAGCAGTACTTA. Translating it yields CASSSTSGPSYEQYL.

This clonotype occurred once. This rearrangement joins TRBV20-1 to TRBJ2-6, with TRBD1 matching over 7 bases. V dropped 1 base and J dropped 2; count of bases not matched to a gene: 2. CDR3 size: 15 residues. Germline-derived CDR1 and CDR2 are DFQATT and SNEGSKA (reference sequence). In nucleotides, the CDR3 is TGCAGTGCTAGAGCCGGACAGGCTGGGGCCAACGTCCTGACTTTC. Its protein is CSARAGQAGANVLTF.

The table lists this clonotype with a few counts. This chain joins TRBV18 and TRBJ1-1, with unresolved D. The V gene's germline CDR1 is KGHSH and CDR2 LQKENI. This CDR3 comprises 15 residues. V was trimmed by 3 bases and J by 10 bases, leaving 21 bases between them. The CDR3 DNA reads TGTGCCAGCTCACCCTCAGGCGGTAGGGCGGAGGGAGCTTTCTTT. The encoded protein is CASSPSGGRAEGAFF.

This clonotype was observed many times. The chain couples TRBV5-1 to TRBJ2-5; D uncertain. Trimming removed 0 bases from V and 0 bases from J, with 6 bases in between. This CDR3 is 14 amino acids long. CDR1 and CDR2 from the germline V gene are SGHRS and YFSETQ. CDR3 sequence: CASSLDWNQETQYF. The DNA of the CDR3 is TGCGCCAGCAGCTTGGACTGGAACCAAGAGACCCAGTACTTC.

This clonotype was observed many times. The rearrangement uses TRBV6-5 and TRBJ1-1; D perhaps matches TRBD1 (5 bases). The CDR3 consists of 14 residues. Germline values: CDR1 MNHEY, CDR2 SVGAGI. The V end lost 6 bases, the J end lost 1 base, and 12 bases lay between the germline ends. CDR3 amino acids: CASRGPTGNTEAFF. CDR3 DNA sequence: TGTGCCAGCAGGGGACCAACAGGGAACACTGAAGCTTTCTTT.

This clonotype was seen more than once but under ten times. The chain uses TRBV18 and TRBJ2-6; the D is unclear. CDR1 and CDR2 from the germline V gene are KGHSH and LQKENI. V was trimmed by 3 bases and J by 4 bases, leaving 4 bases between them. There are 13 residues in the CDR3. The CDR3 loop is CASSPPGANVLTF. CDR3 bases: TGTGCCAGCTCACCTCCGGGGGCCAACGTCCTGACTTTC. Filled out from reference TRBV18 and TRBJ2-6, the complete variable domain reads NAGVMQNPRHLVRRRGQEARLRCSPMKGHSHVYWYRQLPEEGLKFMVYLQKENIIDESGMPKERFSAEFPKEGPSILRIQQVVRGDSAAYFCASSPPGANVLTFGAGSRLTVL.

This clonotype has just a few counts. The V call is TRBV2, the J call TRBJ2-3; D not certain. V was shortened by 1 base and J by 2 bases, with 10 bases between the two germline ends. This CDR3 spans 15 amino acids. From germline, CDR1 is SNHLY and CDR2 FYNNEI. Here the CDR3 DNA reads TGTGCCAGCAGTGAAGAGAAACCGATCACAGATACGCAGTATTTT. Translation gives CASSEEKPITDTQYF.

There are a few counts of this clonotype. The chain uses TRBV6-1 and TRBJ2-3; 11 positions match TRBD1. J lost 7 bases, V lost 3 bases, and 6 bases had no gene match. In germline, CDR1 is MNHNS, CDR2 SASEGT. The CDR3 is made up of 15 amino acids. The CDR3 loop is CASSDWDRGWYTQYF. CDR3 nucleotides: TGTGCCAGCAGTGACTGGGACAGGGGGTGGTATACGCAGTATTTT.

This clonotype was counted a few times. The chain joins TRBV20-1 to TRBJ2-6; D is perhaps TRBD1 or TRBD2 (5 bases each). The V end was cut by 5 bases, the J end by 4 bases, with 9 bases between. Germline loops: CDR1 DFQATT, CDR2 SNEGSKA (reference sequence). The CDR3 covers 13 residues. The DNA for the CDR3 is TGCAGTGCTGAGGGGAACGGGGCCAACGTCCTGACTTTC. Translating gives CSAEGNGANVLTF.

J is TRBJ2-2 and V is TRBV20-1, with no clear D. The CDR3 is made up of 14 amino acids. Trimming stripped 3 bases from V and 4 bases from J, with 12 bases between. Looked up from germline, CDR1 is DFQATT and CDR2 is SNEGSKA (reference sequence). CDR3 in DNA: TGCAGTGCTAGGGGTGCCCGAGGCACCGGGGAGCTGTTTTTT. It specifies CSARGARGTGELFF.

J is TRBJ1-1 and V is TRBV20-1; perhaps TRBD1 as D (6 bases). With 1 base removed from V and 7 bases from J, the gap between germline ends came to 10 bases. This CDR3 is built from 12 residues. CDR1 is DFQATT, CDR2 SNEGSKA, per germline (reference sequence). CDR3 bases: TGCAGTGCTAGAGGCCCAGGGGATGAAGCTTTCTTT. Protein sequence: CSARGPGDEAFF.

The CDR3 coding sequence is TGTGCCAGCAGCTTGTATGGGACTGGGAACAATGAGCAGTTCTTC. The encoded protein is CASSLYGTGNNEQFF. This chain links TRBV5-5 with TRBJ2-1; tentative D call: TRBD2 (6 bases). With 1 base removed from V and 5 bases from J, the gap between germline ends came to 13 bases. The CDR3 consists of 15 residues. Per the germline V gene, CDR1 is SGHKS and CDR2 is YYEKEE (reference sequence).

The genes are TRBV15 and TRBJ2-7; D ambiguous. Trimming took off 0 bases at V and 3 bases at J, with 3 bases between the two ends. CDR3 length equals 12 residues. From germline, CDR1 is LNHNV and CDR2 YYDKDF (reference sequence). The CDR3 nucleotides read TGTGCCACCAGCAGAGATAACTACGAGCAGTACGTC. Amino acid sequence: CATSRDNYEQYV.

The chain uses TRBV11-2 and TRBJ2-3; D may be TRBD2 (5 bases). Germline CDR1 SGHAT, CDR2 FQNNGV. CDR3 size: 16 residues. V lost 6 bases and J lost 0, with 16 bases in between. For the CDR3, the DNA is TGTGCCAGCAGGACCGGACGGGGATCTAGCACAGATACGCAGTATTTT. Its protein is CASRTGRGSSTDTQYF. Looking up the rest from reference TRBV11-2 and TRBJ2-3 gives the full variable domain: EAGVAQSPRYKIIEKRQSVAFWCNPISGHATLYWYQQILGQGPKLLIQFQNNGVVDDSQLPKDRFSAERLKGVDSTLKIQPAKLEDSAVYLCASRTGRGSSTDTQYFGPGTRLTVL.